This paragraph covers one TCR beta chain sequence. Its antigen is unknown. No much larger clone exists at a distance of one base, and base qualities are not known. The source of the sample is a study of brain T cells in children with intractable seizures listed by TCRdb under 2021. Concerning the study at large: Resected brain tissue from approximately 55 pediatric epilepsy surgery cases was first screened for immune gene transcripts using a NanoString immunology panel. Among the 12 selected surgery cases, eight also had pre-surgery blood sequenced, leaving four with brain tissue only.

Overall results and qualifications from the work: Because sequencing depth differed between pre- and post-surgery blood, the absence of clones from the pre-surgery sample may reflect undersampling. The patients' HCMV serostatus was not known, and viral specificity was inferred solely from CDR3 sequence similarity.

The junction shows trimming of 6 bases on V and 7 bases on J, plus 21 bases between the germline ends. Looking up the germline V gene (reference sequence) yields CDR1 MNHEY and CDR2 SMNVEV. Taken from cysteine to phenylalanine, the CDR3 has 15 residues. Of all the DNA, just the CDR3 is kept, 45 bases in frame from base 1. The immunoSEQ assay was used to generate TCR beta chain sequences from genomic DNA. As for the authors' bioinformatics: Any CDR3 sequence that did not begin with the conserved framework cysteine at position 104 was removed by hand. To get clonality, the normalized Shannon's Diversity Index was subtracted from one, giving values from 0 (maximal diversity) to 1 (oligoclonal). Chi-squared comparison-of-proportions tests were used to check whether the frequency of the same CDR3 differed between samples, for example brain versus blood. Public clonotypes were found through immuneACCESS searches, while the VDJdb browser was used to judge similarity to known antiviral clonotypes. Imported from immuneACCESS, the table was reduced by TCRdb to in-frame sequences with V and J called. These copies leave out some clones; in studies compared against another copy, an unresolved V gene accounts for under half, and the cause of the remainder is not known. That table furnishes V, J and clone size, whereas the DNA furnished D and trimming. A total of under 150,000 clones appear in this sample, roughly 94% of them only once. Of the sample, roughly 4% is held by the ten largest clones.

The time point label on this specimen signifies: resected brain tissue, or blood drawn just prior to surgery. The surgery cases that showed the highest brain T cell transcript signatures were chosen for TCR beta chain sequencing of brain tissue, and of blood when it was available. Prior to surgery, the patients had been treated with at least one anti-epileptic drug. TCR-sequenced patients were children with drug-resistant epilepsy due to tuberous sclerosis complex, focal cortical dysplasia, Rasmussen encephalitis or hemimegalencephaly. Blood samples were collected immediately before the epilepsy surgery. Bulk genomic DNA was extracted from unsorted brain tissue and whole blood with the Monarch genomic DNA purification kit.

The chain is encoded by TRBV27 joined to TRBJ2-5; TRBD2 might be the D gene, on 6 matching bases. Source: peripheral blood, taken at surgery. The clonotype was recovered from a boy under two years old with hemimegalencephaly and intractable seizures. Here is the DNA: TGTGCCAGCAGCCGGTGGGGGGAGCCCCTGGGGACCCAGTACTTC. Translated, it reads CASSRWGEPLGTQYF.